Sequencing of this TCR beta chain was carried out in a study of cytomegalovirus exposure and HLA in healthy donors. The J segment lost 9 bases and the V segment lost 5 bases, leaving 6 bases of the junction unmatched. The CDR3 length is 14 residues. Germline values: CDR1 PRHDT, CDR2 FYEKMQ (reference sequence). Both 60 Vbeta primers and 13 Jbeta primers went into the PCR. Assay: immunoSEQ multiplex PCR; the TCRdb copy retains only in-frame clones and omits some. Seen here are some 190,000 clones, approximately 86% observed once, and the top ten hold roughly 1.8%. The source of this sequence is a woman under 30 in good health and CMV-seronegative. Sequenced: PBMCs. The J gene is TRBJ2-1, the V gene TRBV13, with 11 bases lining up with TRBD2. The DNA for the CDR3 is TGTGCCAGCAGCCAACTAGCGGGAGTTTTTGAGCAGTTCTTC. Amino acids: CASSQLAGVFEQFF.